This record covers a single T cell receptor beta chain. This clonotype was recorded at least ten times. What this receptor recognizes is not known. No base quality values were provided; no much bigger clone lies one nucleotide off. This sample stems from a study of regulatory T cells in long-lasting Graves disease (dated by TCRdb to the early 2020s). General notes on the study: Persistent Graves' disease was defined as antithyroid drug treatment for over 5 years with persistently positive TSH receptor autoantibodies. This study used TCR sequencing and RNA sequencing of peripheral blood to compare persistent Graves' disease patients against newly diagnosed Graves' disease patients. The study was conducted in China and was registered as a clinical trial. A total of about 35 samples underwent TCR sequencing, from about 13 patients with persistent Graves' disease and some 20 patients with newly diagnosed Graves' disease. Persistent Graves' disease patients in the clinical cohort had taken antithyroid drugs for around 11 years on average.

Including the terminal cysteine and phenylalanine, the CDR3 comprises 11 residues. Only the CDR3 part of the read is kept: 33 bases, read in frame from the first base. The trim is 3 bases for V and 6 bases for J, with a gap of 8 bases between the germline ends. The CDR1 and CDR2 encoded by the germline V gene are SQVTM and ANQGSEA. Results and caveats for the whole study, not just this receptor: Sequencing and analysis were limited to the TCR beta chain. Preferential use of TRBV28, TRBJ1-2 and TRBJ2-5 was observed in persistent disease, whereas TRBV20-1 and TRBJ2-1 were favored in newly diagnosed disease. Peripheral blood alone was examined, since thyroid tissue, which constituted the primary lesion, could not be accessed. Persistent patients shared more public clonotypes among themselves (approximately 2,500) than newly diagnosed patients did (more than 850). Compared with newly diagnosed patients, patients with persistent Graves' disease had lower TCR Shannon entropy and fewer highly expanded clones, which suggests clonal expansion. The authors noted that the small sample size was a limitation that may lower accuracy.

Explained via the paper, the time point label denotes: persistent/refractory GD, antithyroid drugs over 5 years with positive TRAb. For both TCR sequencing and RNA sequencing, RNA was extracted from PBMCs using TRIzol. The diagnosis of Graves' disease followed American Thyroid Association guidelines. The patients came from an endocrinology department in Xi'an, China. Each patient gave 8.5 to 9.5 milliliters of peripheral blood, collected in an EDTA anticoagulant tube. PBMCs were isolated by Ficoll Paque Plus density gradient separation without further T cell sorting. An Agilent 2100 Bioanalyzer and agarose gel were used to assess RNA quality, and a NanoDrop 2000 was used to measure RNA concentration. Libraries came from multiplex PCR. The sequencer listed for this sample is Illumina HiSeq 4000. iRepertoire HTBI primers and Arm-PCR amplification of CDR3 regions were used to construct TCR beta libraries. PCR products were gel purified before sequencing. The authors' pipeline ran thus. A total of 62 TRBV and approximately 13 TRBJ segments were identified across samples and were used for gene usage analysis of CDR3 amino acid clonotypes. COPE and FqMerger were used to merge filtered high-quality paired reads into contigs. Contigs were aligned with BLAST to IMGT TRBV, TRBD and TRBJ reference genes, and CDR3 was defined per IMGT. Any clonotype with a frequency above 0.1% was classified as a highly expanded clone. Shannon entropy was used to measure repertoire diversity, and the Gini coefficient was used to measure V-J evenness. Clonotypes shared by more than one individual were considered public. TCRdb took the public reads, trimmed them with fastp at Q25, ran MiXCR for clone calling and kept in-frame beta chains. Entries that share a CDR3 protein sequence are merged under the most common genes and DNA. The V and J calls were not made by the authors but by TCRdb's processing. Across this sample there are a few hundred thousand distinct CDR3 sequences, with about a quarter seen only once. The top ten clonotypes cover around 26% of the sample.

The chain was built from TRBV29-1 and TRBJ1-1; no confident D gene assignment can be made. The sequence derives from a female donor with Graves disease. The specimen was peripheral blood mononuclear cells (PBMCs), collected when the disease was refractory, from a patient treated with antithyroid drugs. CDR3 loop: CSVDEGPEAFF. The DNA is as follows: TGCAGCGTTGACGAGGGCCCTGAAGCTTTCTTT.